One T cell receptor beta chain is described in this entry. The table came from immunoSEQ multiplex PCR; TCRdb's copy has only in-frame clones and leaves some out. The data contain some 200,000 clones, around 86% of them singletons. This entry belongs to a study of blood T cell repertoires in COVID-19. V gave up 4 bases and J gave up 5 bases, with 11 bases separating them. This CDR3 region has 14 residues. CDR1 is ENHRY and CDR2 is SYGVKD in the germline V gene. The sequencing input was PBMCs or T cells enriched from blood (not recorded which). The receptor's source is a woman in her forties or fifties with acute COVID-19. This chain connects TRBV10-3 to TRBJ2-2; D gene ambiguous. CDR3 coding DNA: TGTGCCATCAGTGGGAACAGCCTAACCGGGGAGCTGTTTTTT. Residues: CAISGNSLTGELFF.